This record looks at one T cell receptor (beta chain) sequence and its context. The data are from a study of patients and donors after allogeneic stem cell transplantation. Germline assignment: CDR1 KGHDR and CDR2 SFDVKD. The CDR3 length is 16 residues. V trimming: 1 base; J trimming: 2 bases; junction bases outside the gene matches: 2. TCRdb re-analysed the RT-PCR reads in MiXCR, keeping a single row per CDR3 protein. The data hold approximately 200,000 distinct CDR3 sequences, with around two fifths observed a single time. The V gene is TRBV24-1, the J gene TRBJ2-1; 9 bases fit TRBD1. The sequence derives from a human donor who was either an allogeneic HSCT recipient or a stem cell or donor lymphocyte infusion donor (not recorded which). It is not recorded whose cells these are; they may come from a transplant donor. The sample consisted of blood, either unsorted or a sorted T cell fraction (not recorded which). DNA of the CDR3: TGTGCCACCAGTGATTTTGGACAGGGGACCTACAATGAGCAGTTCTTC. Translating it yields CATSDFGQGTYNEQFF.